These T cell receptor beta chains were read from a single sample in a study of technical replicates of blood from several donors. This table comes from immunoSEQ multiplex PCR, and its TCRdb copy is limited to in-frame clones, with some not included. The top ten clones hold under 5.5% of a sample with 50,000 to 75,000 clones, just under 95% of them seen once. Source material: PBMCs. The receptors here all came from a human donor in good health. Some clones in this sample may be carry-over from other donors' samples. The CDR3 runs from the conserved cysteine through the conserved F or W. A D gene is named only where the DNA matches it firmly. Rows give clone size only sometimes, using once, few, many, or a class for an expanded clone.

v_gene	j_gene	len	d_gene	abundance	CDR3nt	CDR3aa
TRBV27	TRBJ2-2	16	TRBD2	NA	TGTGCCAGCAGAGGCAGCGGGAGCGGTGGCACCGGGGAGCTGTTTTTT	CASRGSGSGGTGELFF
TRBV4-1	TRBJ2-7	16	TRBD2	NA	TGCGCCAGCAGCCAGGGGGATAGCGGGGGGGCCGACGAGCAGTACTTC	CASSQGDSGGADEQYF
TRBV5-1	TRBJ2-3	17	TRBD2	NA	TGCGCCAGCAGCTTGGCCATGATAGCGGGCACCACAGATACGCAGTATTTT	CASSLAMIAGTTDTQYF
TRBV10-2	TRBJ1-5	17	NA	NA	TGCGCCAGCAGTGAGTCGATATTCAGGGTCCCCTCAGGGGCCCAGCATTTT	CASSESIFRVPSGAQHF
TRBV7-9	TRBJ1-1	15	TRBD1	NA	TGTGCCAGCAGGCCTAGACAGGGGGTGGGAGCTGAAGCTTTCTTT	CASRPRQGVGAEAFF
TRBV7-3	TRBJ1-2	15	NA	NA	TGTGCCAGCAGCTTAACAGCCAATCCTAACTATGGCTACACCTTC	CASSLTANPNYGYTF
TRBV4-3	TRBJ2-3	14	NA	NA	TGCGCCAGCAGCCAAGATAGCAGCACAGATACGCAGTATTTT	CASSQDSSTDTQYF
TRBV4-1	TRBJ1-4	14	TRBD1	once	TGCGCCAGCAGCCACCAGGGACAGGGAGAAAAACTGTTTTTT	CASSHQGQGEKLFF
TRBV4-2	TRBJ2-3	15	NA	NA	TGTGCCAGCAGCCAAGATGGGCCGAGCACAGATACGCAGTATTTT	CASSQDGPSTDTQYF
TRBV4-3	TRBJ2-1	14	NA	NA	TGCGCCAGCAGCCAACGGACTGCCCCCCATGAGCAGTTCTTC	CASSQRTAPHEQFF
TRBV5-4	TRBJ2-2	16	TRBD1	NA	TGTGCCAGCACTCCTGCGGACAGGGGGAGGGCCGGGGAGCTGTTTTTT	CASTPADRGRAGELFF
TRBV6-1	TRBJ1-5	15	NA	NA	TGTGCCAGCACCGAAAGTGGGGGGGCAAGCCAGCCCCAGCATTTT	CASTESGGASQPQHF
TRBV5-8	TRBJ2-3	14	NA	NA	TGTGCCAGCTTTGCGGGCAGGGGTCCAGATACGCAGTATTTT	CASFAGRGPDTQYF
TRBV5-1	TRBJ2-4	18	TRBD2	NA	TGCGCCAGCAGCCTGGTCGGGGCGGGAGGGCTGGCCAAAAACATTCAGTACTTC	CASSLVGAGGLAKNIQYF
TRBV29-1	TRBJ1-1	10	NA	NA	TGCAGCTGCATAGAAGCTCGAGCTTTCTTT	CSCIEARAFF
TRBV19	TRBJ1-5	18	TRBD1	NA	TGTGCCAGTAGTATCGGCTACCGGGACAGAGTATCTAACCAGCCCCAGCATTTT	CASSIGYRDRVSNQPQHF
TRBV5-1	TRBJ1-1	13	NA	NA	TGCGCCAGCAGCATCAACCTCGGGACTGAAGCTTTCTTT	CASSINLGTEAFF
TRBV5-5	TRBJ2-1	14	TRBD2	NA	TGTGCCAGCAGCCGAGCGGGGGGGTCGTATGAGCAGTTCTTC	CASSRAGGSYEQFF
TRBV2	TRBJ2-5	17	TRBD2	NA	TGTGCCAGCAGTGAAGCGACTAGCGGGGGGGTATTGGAGACCCAGTACTTC	CASSEATSGGVLETQYF
TRBV14	TRBJ2-7	15	TRBD2	NA	TGTGCCAGCAGCCAAAAAGGGACTAGCGCTAACGAGCAGTACTTC	CASSQKGTSANEQYF
TRBV19	TRBJ2-6	14	NA	NA	TGTGCCAGTACAGGGGCCTCTGGGGCCAACGTCCTGACTTTC	CASTGASGANVLTF
TRBV6-5	TRBJ1-2	13	NA	NA	TGTGCCAGCAGGATGACAGGTTTCTATGGCTACACCTTC	CASRMTGFYGYTF
TRBV7-7	TRBJ2-3	13	NA	NA	TGTGCCAGCAGCAGAGAAGGGGCAGATACGCAGTATTTT	CASSREGADTQYF
TRBV29-1	TRBJ2-1	18	TRBD2	NA	TGCAGCGCGCGGGGGGATAGCGGGGGCCATGTAGCCTACAATGAGCAGTTCTTC	CSARGDSGGHVAYNEQFF
TRBV19	TRBJ2-1	15	TRBD2	few	TGTGCCAGTACGGTGGCCGGGACTAGTGGCGGTGAGCAGTTCTTC	CASTVAGTSGGEQFF
TRBV5-1	TRBJ2-7	15	TRBD2	NA	TGCGCCAGCAGCGGCGGGACTAGCCGCTCCTACGAGCAGTACTTC	CASSGGTSRSYEQYF
TRBV5-4	TRBJ1-1	13	TRBD1	few	TGTGCCGGAGCCCAGGGGGAGAACACTGAAGCTTTCTTT	CAGAQGENTEAFF
TRBV5-1	TRBJ1-5	15	TRBD1	NA	TGCGCCAGCAGCTTGGGGACAGGGGGCAATCAGCCCCAGCATTTT	CASSLGTGGNQPQHF
TRBV13	TRBJ2-6	18	NA	NA	TGTGCCAGCAGTTTGGGCCGACGGTGGGAGGCTGGGGCCAACGTCCTGACTTTC	CASSLGRRWEAGANVLTF
TRBV11-1	TRBJ1-6	15	NA	NA	TGTGCCAGCAGCTTATCGGGGTTCAATAATTCACCCCTCCACTTT	CASSLSGFNNSPLHF
TRBV18	TRBJ1-2	16	NA	NA	TGTGCCAGCTCACCAAATGCTCCGGGACAATTCTATGGCTACACCTTC	CASSPNAPGQFYGYTF
TRBV30	TRBJ1-5	13	NA	NA	TGTGCCTGGAGTACGGGGGGCAATCAGCCCCAGCATTTT	CAWSTGGNQPQHF
TRBV5-6	TRBJ1-3	17	TRBD1	NA	TGTGCCAGCAGCTTGAGGACAGGGGGCAGCTCTGGAAACACCATATATTTT	CASSLRTGGSSGNTIYF
TRBV4-2	TRBJ1-5	14	NA	once	TGTGCCAGCAGCCAAGGACAGGTGGACCAGCCCCAGCATTTT	CASSQGQVDQPQHF
TRBV7-7	TRBJ2-5	14	TRBD1	NA	TGTGCCAGCAGCTTAGAGGCAGGGGGTGAGACCCAGTACTTC	CASSLEAGGETQYF
TRBV5-6	TRBJ1-6	19	NA	NA	TGTGCCAGCAGCCCGCTGGGGGGGGCTAGTAGCTCCTATAATTCACCCCTCCACTTT	CASSPLGGASSSYNSPLHF